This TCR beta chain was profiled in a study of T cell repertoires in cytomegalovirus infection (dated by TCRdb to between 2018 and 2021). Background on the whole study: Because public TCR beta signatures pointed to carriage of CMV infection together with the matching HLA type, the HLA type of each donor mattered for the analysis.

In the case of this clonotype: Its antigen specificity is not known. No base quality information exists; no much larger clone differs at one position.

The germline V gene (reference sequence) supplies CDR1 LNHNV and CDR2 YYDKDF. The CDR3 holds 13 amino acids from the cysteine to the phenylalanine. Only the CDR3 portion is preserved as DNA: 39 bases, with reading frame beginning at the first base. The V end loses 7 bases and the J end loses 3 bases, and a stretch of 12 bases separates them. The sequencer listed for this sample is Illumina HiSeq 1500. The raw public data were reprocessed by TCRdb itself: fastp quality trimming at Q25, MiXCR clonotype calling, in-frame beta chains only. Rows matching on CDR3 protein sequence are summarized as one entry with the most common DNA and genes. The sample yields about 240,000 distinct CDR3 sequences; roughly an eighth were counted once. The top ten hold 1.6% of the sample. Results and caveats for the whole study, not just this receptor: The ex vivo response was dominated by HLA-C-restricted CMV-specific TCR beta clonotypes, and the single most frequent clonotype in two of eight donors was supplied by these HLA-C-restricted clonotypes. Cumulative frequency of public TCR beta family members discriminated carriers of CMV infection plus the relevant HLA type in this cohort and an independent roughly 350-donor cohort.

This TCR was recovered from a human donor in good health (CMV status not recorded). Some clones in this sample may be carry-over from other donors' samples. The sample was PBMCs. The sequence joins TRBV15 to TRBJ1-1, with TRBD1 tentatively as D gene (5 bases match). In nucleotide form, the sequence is TGTGCCACCATCCAGGGTAAGGACACTGAAGCTTTCTTT. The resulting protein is CATIQGKDTEAFF.